This T cell receptor beta chain appears in the sequencing data of a study of blood T cells in healthy people across ages. A second about 6 to 12 cycle PCR used barcoded and J-beta primers. The study obtained at least 3 million CDR3-containing paired-end reads from every sample. A single record per CDR3 protein comes from TCRdb applying MiXCR to the 5' RACE reads. The repertoire holds about 780,000 distinct CDR3 sequences, with roughly 24% as singletons. Regarding the study as a whole: For the donors, CMV status was unknown and possibly confounded expanded clonotype changes. Bulk PBMC profiling left naive and antigen-experienced comparisons inconclusive.

A word on this clonotype: What it recognizes is unknown.

This CDR3 has 16 amino acids. Germline CDR1 is MNHEY and CDR2 is SVGEGT. The V gene lost 4 bases and the J gene lost 1 base, with 17 bases spanning the gap. These same records also appear under a second study, on T cells of mothers and their children.

The source of this sequence is a boy between 10 and 17 years old in good health. Sequenced input: blood. The chain employs TRBV6-2 or TRBV6-3 and TRBJ2-7; D is perhaps TRBD1 (5 bases). The CDR3 region is CASSLGHSRGSYEQYF. Written as DNA, the CDR3 is TGTGCCAGCAGTTTGGGTCACAGTAGGGGTTCCTACGAGCAGTACTTC.